This TCR beta chain was documented in a study of T-cell reconstitution after alpha-beta-depleted transplantation in children. Whole-study results and caveats: For some patients, TCRbeta diversity was high at day 60 because of recipient T cells and thymic progenitors that survived.

Unique molecular identifiers were incorporated during preparation of the TCRbeta library. TCRdb re-called the PCR reads with MiXCR, one entry per CDR3 protein. Of some 290,000 distinct CDR3 sequences detected, roughly 25% appear once; the ten largest clones hold approximately 9.9%. The CDR3 totals 16 residues. J was trimmed by 4 bases and V by 0 bases; bases with no gene match: 5. CDR1 and CDR2 from the germline V gene are SNHLY and FYNNEI. Points on this clonotype: Its target is not known.

The sample consisted of PBMCs, mostly from graft donor cells, taken 180 days after TCRalphabeta/CD19-depleted stem cell transplant. The chain is built from TRBV2 and TRBJ1-2, with TRBD1 matching 10 bases. The TCR sequence derives from a male patient younger than 18 who had a stem cell transplant for acute lymphoblastic leukemia, so the T cells may come from the graft donor. The CDR3 DNA follows: TGTGCCAGCAGTGAAGCGGAGACAGGGGGCTTCTATGGCTACACCTTC. The encoded protein is CASSEAETGGFYGYTF.